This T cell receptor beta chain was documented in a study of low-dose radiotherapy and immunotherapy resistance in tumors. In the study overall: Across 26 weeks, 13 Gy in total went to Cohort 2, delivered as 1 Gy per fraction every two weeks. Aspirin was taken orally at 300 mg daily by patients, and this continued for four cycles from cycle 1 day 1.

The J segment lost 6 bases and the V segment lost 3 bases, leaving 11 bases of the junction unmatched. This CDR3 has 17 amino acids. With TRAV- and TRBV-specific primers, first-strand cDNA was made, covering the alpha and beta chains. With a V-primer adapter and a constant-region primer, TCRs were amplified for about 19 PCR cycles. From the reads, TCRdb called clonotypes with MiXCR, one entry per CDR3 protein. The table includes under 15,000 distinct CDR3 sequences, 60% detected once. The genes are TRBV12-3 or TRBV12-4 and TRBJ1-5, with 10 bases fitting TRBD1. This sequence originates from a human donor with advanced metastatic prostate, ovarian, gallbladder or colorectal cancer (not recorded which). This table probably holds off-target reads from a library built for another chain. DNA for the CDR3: TGTGCCAGCAGTTTGGGACAGGGGTCCGTTGCGGGTCAGCCCCAGCATTTT. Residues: CASSLGQGSVAGQPQHF.